This T cell receptor (beta chain) was captured in a study of T-cell reconstitution after alpha-beta-depleted transplantation in children. The authors prepared the TCRbeta library with unique molecular identifiers. MiXCR, applied by TCRdb to the PCR reads, yields one record per CDR3 protein. The repertoire has approximately 400,000 distinct CDR3 sequences, 11% of them found once; the top ten carry nearly 5.5%. This clonotype was seen only a few times. The TCR originated in a human donor who donated a stem cell graft to a child with acute myeloid leukemia. The sample was PBMCs from the stem cell graft donor, taken from the stem cell graft.

This CDR3 is CASRDSYMNTEAFF. Written as DNA, the CDR3 is TGTGCCAGCAGGGACAGTTACATGAACACTGAAGCTTTCTTT. This chain links TRBV2 with TRBJ1-1; D is possibly TRBD1 (6 bases). Trimming took off 6 bases at V and 0 bases at J, with 11 bases between the two ends. CDR1 is SNHLY, CDR2 FYNNEI, per germline. There are 14 residues in the CDR3.